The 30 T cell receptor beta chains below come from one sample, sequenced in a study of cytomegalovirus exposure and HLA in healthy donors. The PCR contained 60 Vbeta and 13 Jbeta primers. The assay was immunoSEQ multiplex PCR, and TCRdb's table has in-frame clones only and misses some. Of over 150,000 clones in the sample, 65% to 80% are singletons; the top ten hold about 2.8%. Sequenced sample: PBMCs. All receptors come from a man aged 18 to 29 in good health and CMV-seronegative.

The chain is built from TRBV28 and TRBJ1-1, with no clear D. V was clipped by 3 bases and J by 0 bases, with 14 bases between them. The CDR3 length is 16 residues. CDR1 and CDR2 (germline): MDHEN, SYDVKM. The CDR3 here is CASSFFDTVMNTEAFF. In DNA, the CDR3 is TGTGCCAGCAGTTTCTTTGATACGGTAATGAACACTGAAGCTTTCTTT.

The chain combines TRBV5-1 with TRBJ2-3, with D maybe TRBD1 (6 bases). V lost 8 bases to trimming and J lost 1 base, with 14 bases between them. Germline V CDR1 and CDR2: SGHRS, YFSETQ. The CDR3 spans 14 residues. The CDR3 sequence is CASNRDQGTDTQYF. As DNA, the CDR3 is TGCGCCAGTAACAGGGATCAGGGCACAGATACGCAGTATTTT.

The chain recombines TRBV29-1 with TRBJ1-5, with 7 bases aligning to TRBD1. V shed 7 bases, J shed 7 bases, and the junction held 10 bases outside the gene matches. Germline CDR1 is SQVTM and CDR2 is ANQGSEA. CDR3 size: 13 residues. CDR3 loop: CSAGDRVGQPQHF. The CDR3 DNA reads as TGCAGCGCCGGCGACAGGGTTGGACAGCCCCAGCATTTT.

The CDR3 region is CAWSGAATDTQYF. The CDR3 region has the DNA TGTGCCTGGAGTGGAGCGGCCACAGATACGCAGTATTTT. The chain recombines TRBV30 with TRBJ2-3; tentatively, D is TRBD2 (5 bases). Between the trimmed V and J ends, which lost 1 base and 2 bases, there was a span of 7 bases. This CDR3 region has 13 residues. CDR1 and CDR2 (germline): GTSNPN, SVGIG (reference sequence).

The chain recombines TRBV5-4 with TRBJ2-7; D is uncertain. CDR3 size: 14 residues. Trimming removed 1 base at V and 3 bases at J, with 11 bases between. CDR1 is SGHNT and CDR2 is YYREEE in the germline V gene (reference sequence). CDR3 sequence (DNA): TGTGCCAGCAGCTTGTTGGCAGTTATCTACGAGCAGTACTTC. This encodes CASSLLAVIYEQYF.

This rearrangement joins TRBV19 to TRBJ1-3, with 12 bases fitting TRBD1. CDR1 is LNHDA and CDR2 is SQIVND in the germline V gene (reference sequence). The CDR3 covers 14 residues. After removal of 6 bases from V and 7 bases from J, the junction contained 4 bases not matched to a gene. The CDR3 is CASSRDRGRNTIYF. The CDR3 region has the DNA TGTGCCAGTAGCCGGGACAGGGGGCGTAACACCATATATTTT.

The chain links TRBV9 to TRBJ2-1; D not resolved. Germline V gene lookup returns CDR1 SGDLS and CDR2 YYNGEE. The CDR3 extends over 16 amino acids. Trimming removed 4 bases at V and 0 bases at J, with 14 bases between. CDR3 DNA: TGTGCCAGCAGCCTTTCCTCCCGGAGCTCCTACAATGAGCAGTTCTTC. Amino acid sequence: CASSLSSRSSYNEQFF.

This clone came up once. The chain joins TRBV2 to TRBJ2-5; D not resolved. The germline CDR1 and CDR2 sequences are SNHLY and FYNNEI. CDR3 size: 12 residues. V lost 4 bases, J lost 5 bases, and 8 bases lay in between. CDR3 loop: CASSGAWETQYF. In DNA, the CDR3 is TGTGCCAGCAGTGGGGCCTGGGAGACCCAGTACTTC. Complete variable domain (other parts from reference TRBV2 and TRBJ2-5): EPEVTQTPSHQVTQMGQEVILRCVPISNHLYFYWYRQILGQKVEFLVSFYNNEISEKSEIFDDQFSVERPDGSNFTLKIRSTKLEDSAMYFCASSGAWETQYFGPGTRLLVL.

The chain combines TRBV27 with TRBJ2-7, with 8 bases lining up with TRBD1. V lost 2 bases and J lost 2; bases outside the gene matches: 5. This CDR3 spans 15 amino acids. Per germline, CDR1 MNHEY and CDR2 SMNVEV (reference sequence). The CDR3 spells CASSLRTGPTYEQYF. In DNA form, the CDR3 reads TGTGCCAGCAGTTTAAGGACAGGGCCCACCTACGAGCAGTACTTC.

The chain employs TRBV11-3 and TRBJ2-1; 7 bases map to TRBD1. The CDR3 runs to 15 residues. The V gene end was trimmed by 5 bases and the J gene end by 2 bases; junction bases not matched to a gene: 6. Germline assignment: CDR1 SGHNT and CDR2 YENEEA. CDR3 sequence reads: CASSPWDSPYNEQFF. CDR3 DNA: TGTGCCAGCAGCCCGTGGGACAGTCCCTACAATGAGCAGTTCTTC.

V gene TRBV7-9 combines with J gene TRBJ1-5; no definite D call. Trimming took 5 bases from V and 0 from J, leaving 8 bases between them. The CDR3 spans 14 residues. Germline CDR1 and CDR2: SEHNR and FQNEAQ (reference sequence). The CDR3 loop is CASSGGFSNQPQHF. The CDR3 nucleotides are TGTGCCAGCAGCGGCGGGTTTAGCAATCAGCCCCAGCATTTT. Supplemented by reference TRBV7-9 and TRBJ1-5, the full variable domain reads DTGVSQNPRHKITKRGQNVTFRCDPISEHNRLYWYRQTLGQGPEFLTYFQNEAQLEKSRLLSDRFSAERPKGSFSTLEIQRTEQGDSAMYLCASSGGFSNQPQHFGDGTRLSIL.

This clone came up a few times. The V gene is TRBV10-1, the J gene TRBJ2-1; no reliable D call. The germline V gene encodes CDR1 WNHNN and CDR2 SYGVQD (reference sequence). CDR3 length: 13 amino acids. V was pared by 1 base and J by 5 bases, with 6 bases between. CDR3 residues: CASSEYGDNEQFF. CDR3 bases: TGCGCCAGCAGTGAGTATGGAGACAATGAGCAGTTCTTC.

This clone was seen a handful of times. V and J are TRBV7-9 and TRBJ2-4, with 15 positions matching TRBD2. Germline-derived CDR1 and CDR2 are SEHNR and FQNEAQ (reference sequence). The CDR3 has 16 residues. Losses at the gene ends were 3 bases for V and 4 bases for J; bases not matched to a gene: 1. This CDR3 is CASSLGTSGGKNIQYF. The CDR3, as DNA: TGTGCCAGCAGCTTGGGGACTAGCGGGGGGAAAAACATTCAGTACTTC.

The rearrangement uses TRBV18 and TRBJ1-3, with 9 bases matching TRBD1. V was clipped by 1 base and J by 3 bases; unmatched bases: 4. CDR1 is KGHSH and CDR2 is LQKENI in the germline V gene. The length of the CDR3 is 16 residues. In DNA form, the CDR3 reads TGTGCCAGCTCACCACGTGGGGGACAGGGTGGAAACACCATATATTTT. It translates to CASSPRGGQGGNTIYF.

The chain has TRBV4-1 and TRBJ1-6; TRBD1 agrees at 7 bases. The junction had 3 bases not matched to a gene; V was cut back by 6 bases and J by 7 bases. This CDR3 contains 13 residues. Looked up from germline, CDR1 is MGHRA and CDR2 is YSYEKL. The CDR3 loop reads CASRPGQNSPLHF. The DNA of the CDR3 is TGCGCCAGCAGACCGGGACAGAATTCACCCCTCCACTTT.

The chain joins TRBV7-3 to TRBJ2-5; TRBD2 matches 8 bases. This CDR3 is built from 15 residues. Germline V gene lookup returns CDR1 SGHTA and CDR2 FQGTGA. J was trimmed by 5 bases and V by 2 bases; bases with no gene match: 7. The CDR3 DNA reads TGTGCCAGCAGCTTAGGGGCGGGGGGTACGGAGACCCAGTACTTC. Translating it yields CASSLGAGGTETQYF. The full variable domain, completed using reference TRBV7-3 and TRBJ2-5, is GAGVSQTPSNKVTEKGKYVELRCDPISGHTALYWYRQSLGQGPEFLIYFQGTGAADDSGLPNDRFFAVRPEGSVSTLKIQRTERGDSAVYLCASSLGAGGTETQYFGPGTRLLVL.

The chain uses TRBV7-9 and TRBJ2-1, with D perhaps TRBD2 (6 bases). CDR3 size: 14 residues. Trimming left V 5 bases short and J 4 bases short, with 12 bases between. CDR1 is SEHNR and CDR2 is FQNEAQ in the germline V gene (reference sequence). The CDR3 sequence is CASSPGVGYNEQFF. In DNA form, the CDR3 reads TGTGCCAGCAGCCCGGGGGTGGGGTACAATGAGCAGTTCTTC. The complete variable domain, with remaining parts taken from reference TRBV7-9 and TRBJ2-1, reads DTGVSQNPRHKITKRGQNVTFRCDPISEHNRLYWYRQTLGQGPEFLTYFQNEAQLEKSRLLSDRFSAERPKGSFSTLEIQRTEQGDSAMYLCASSPGVGYNEQFFGPGTRLTVL.

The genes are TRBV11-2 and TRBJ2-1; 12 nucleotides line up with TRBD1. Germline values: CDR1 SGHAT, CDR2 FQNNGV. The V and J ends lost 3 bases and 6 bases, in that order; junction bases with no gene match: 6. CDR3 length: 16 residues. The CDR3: CASSFQGQGALNEQFF. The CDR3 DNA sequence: TGTGCCAGCAGCTTTCAGGGACAGGGGGCGCTCAATGAGCAGTTCTTC.

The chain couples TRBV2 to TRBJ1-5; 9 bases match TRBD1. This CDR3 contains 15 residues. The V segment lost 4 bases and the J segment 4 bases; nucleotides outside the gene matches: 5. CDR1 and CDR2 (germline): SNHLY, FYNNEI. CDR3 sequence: CASSGGQGENQPQHF. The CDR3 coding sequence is TGTGCCAGCAGTGGGGGACAGGGTGAGAATCAGCCCCAGCATTTT.

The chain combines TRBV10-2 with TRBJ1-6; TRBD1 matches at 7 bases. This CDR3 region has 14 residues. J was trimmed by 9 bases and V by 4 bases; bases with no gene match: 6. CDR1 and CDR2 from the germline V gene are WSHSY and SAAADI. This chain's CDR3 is CASSVAGGGSPLHF. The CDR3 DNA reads TGCGCCAGCAGTGTAGCAGGGGGAGGTTCACCCCTCCACTTT.

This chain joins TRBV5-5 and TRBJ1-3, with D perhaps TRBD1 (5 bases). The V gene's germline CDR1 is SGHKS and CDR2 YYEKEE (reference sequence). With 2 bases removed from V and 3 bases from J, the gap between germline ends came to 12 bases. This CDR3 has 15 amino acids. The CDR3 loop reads CASSFPPGDGNTIYF. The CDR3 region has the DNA TGTGCCAGCAGCTTTCCCCCGGGGGATGGAAACACCATATATTTT.

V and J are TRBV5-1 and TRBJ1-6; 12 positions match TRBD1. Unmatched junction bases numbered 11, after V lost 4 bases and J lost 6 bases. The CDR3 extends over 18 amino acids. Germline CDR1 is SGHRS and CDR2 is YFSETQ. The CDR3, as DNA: TGCGCCAGCAGCCCAGTGGGACAGGGGGCCCGAACTAATTCACCCCTCCACTTT. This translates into CASSPVGQGARTNSPLHF. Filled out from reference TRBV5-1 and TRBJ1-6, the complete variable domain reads KAGVTQTPRYLIKTRGQQVTLSCSPISGHRSVSWYQQTPGQGLQFLFEYFSETQRNKGNFPGRFSGRQFSNSRSEMNVSTLELGDSALYLCASSPVGQGARTNSPLHFGNGTRLTVT.

The chain's CDR3 is CASTLGIYNSPLHF. In DNA form, the CDR3 reads TGTGCCAGCACCCTCGGGATCTATAATTCACCCCTCCACTTT. V usage is TRBV27 and J usage is TRBJ1-6; D not resolved. The germline V gene has CDR1 MNHEY and CDR2 SMNVEV (reference sequence). CDR3 length: 14 amino acids. V was clipped by 7 bases and J by 3 bases, with 10 bases between them.

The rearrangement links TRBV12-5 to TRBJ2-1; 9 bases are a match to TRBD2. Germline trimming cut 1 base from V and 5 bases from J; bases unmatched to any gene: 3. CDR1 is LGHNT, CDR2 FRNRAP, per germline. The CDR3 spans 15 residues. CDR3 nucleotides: TGTGCTAGTGGTTTGGGCCTAGCGGGGAACAATGAGCAGTTCTTC. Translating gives CASGLGLAGNNEQFF.

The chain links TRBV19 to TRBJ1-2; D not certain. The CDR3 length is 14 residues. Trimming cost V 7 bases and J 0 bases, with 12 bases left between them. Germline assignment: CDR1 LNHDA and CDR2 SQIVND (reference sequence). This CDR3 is CASKTPVPNYGYTF. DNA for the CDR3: TGTGCCAGTAAAACCCCGGTACCTAACTATGGCTACACCTTC.

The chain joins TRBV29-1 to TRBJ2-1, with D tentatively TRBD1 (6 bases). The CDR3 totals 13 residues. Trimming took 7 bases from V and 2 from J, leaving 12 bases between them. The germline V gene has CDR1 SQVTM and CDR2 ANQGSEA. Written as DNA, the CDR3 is TGCAGCGAACAGGGTAAAGCCTACAATGAGCAGTTCTTC. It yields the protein CSEQGKAYNEQFF.

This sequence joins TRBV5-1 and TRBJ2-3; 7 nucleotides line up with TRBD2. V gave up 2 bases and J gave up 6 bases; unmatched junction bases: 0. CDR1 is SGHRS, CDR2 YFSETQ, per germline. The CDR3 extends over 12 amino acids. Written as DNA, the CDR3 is TGCGCCAGCAGCTTCGGGGGGGATACGCAGTATTTT. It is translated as CASSFGGDTQYF.

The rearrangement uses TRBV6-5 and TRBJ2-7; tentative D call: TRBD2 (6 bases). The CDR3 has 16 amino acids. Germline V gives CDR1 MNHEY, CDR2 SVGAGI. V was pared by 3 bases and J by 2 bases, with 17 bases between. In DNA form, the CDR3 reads TGTGCCAGCAGTTATCTCCCTGCGGGGACGGCCTACGAGCAGTACGTC. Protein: CASSYLPAGTAYEQYV.

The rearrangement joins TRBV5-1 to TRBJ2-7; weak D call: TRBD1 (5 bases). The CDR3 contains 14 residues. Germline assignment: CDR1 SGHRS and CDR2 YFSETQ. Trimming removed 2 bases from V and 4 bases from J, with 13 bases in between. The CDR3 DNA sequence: TGCGCCAGCAGCTTAGAAACAGGCTCATACGAGCAGTACGTC. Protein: CASSLETGSYEQYV.

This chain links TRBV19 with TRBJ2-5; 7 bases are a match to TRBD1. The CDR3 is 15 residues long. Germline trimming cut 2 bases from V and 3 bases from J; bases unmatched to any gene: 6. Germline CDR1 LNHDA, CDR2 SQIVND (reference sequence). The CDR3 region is CASSITGTVKETQYF. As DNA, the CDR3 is TGTGCCAGTAGTATAACCGGGACAGTTAAAGAGACCCAGTACTTC.